The clone carrying this TCR beta chain was detected only a few times. Its antigen is unknown. All donors comprised healthy Caucasians. A single record per CDR3 protein comes from TCRdb applying MiXCR to the 5' RACE reads. The table lists 450,000 or so distinct CDR3 sequences, roughly an eighth of them singletons. This specimen comes from a study of identical twins. Study-wide findings and caveats: Clonotypes of the beta chain that were abundant in cord blood carried fewer insertions (memory repertoires showed none). Compared with models, monozygotic twins showed more out-of-frame TCR alpha sharing.

There are 14 residues in the CDR3. The V gene end was trimmed by 4 bases and the J gene end by 6 bases; junction bases not matched to a gene: 7. This sample was shared with a second study, whose subject was yellow fever vaccine responses in identical twins. That paper adds: As reported, the vaccine T cell response of twins seemed partly convergent and partly personalized.

The specimen was CD4+ T cells sorted from blood. The clonotype was recovered from a young woman in good health. J is TRBJ2-7 and V is TRBV12-3 or TRBV12-4; 9 bases fit TRBD1. For the CDR3, the DNA is TGTGCCAGCAGTTCCGGACAGGGGTCGCTCGAGCAGTACTTC. This codes for CASSSGQGSLEQYF.